Presented here are 23 T cell receptor beta chains from one specimen sequenced in a study of STAT5B mutations in CD4+ large granular lymphocyte leukemia. Libraries were prepared by immunoSEQ multiplex PCR; TCRdb keeps only in-frame clonotypes and omits some of them. This table holds more than 30,000 clones, around nine tenths found once. The sequencing input was CD4+ T cells from blood buffy coats. These receptors all come from a human donor in good health.

V is TRBV19 and J is TRBJ1-4, with a possible D match to TRBD1 (5 bases). The CDR3 is made up of 17 amino acids. Trimming left V 3 bases short and J 0 bases short, with 14 bases between. Germline V gives CDR1 LNHDA, CDR2 SQIVND (reference sequence). CDR3 sequence reads: CASSISRDAATNEKLFF. The CDR3, as DNA: TGTGCCAGTAGTATTTCCCGGGACGCTGCAACTAATGAAAAACTGTTTTTT.

This clone was seen just once. CDR3 in amino acids: CSVRTPNTEAFF. DNA of the CDR3: TGCAGCGTTCGAACACCGAACACTGAAGCTTTCTTT. The chain links TRBV29-1 to TRBJ1-1, with D unclear. Trimming removed 5 bases from V and 1 base from J, with 8 bases in between. In germline, CDR1 is SQVTM, CDR2 ANQGSEA. The CDR3 is 12 amino acids.

The chain couples TRBV19 to TRBJ1-2; 7 bases line up with TRBD1. The germline gives CDR1 LNHDA, CDR2 SQIVND (reference sequence). The CDR3 runs to 15 residues. Trimming took 6 bases from V and 9 from J; bases not matched to a gene: 16. CDR3 in DNA: TGTGCCAGTAGCTCGACCGGACAGGCCAAGATGCGCTACACCTTC. This translates into CASSSTGQAKMRYTF.

V is TRBV7-2 and J is TRBJ2-3; D possibly matches TRBD1 or TRBD2 (5 bases each). This CDR3 comprises 15 residues. Germline V gene sequence: CDR1 SGHTA, CDR2 FQGNSA. V lost 1 base and J 2 bases, leaving 10 bases between the germline ends. The CDR3 DNA reads as TGTGCCAGCAGCTTAGATGGGACCGTCACAGATACGCAGTATTTT. Its protein is CASSLDGTVTDTQYF.

The chain has TRBV11-2 and TRBJ2-1; TRBD2 might be the D (6 bases). The CDR3 extends over 16 amino acids. V lost 5 bases to trimming and J lost 4 bases, with 18 bases between them. Looked up from germline, CDR1 is SGHAT and CDR2 is FQNNGV. The CDR3 DNA sequence: TGTGCCAGCAGCAAAGGGTCTAGCGCGGGGTACAATGAGCAGTTCTTC. Its protein product is CASSKGSSAGYNEQFF.

V gene TRBV11-2 combines with J gene TRBJ1-2, with D unclear. This CDR3 comprises 12 residues. CDR1 and CDR2 (germline): SGHAT, FQNNGV. The V end was cut by 5 bases, the J end by 4 bases, with 8 bases between. CDR3 protein: CASSPNSYGYTF. The CDR3 DNA sequence: TGTGCCAGCAGCCCAAACAGCTATGGCTACACCTTC.

This chain joins TRBV5-1 and TRBJ2-3; D uncertain. CDR1 and CDR2 from the germline V gene are SGHRS and YFSETQ. The CDR3 runs 14 residues. The germline V and J ends were trimmed by 0 bases and 5 bases, with 10 bases remaining between them. Here the CDR3 DNA reads TGCGCCAGCAGCTTGGGAGGTTTTTTAGATACGCAGTATTTT. It codes for CASSLGGFLDTQYF.

The chain combines TRBV5-1 with TRBJ2-3, with D maybe TRBD1 (6 bases). The germline V and J ends were trimmed by 1 base and 5 bases, with 14 bases remaining between them. CDR3 length: 15 amino acids. Germline V lookup: CDR1 SGHRS, CDR2 YFSETQ. DNA for the CDR3: TGCGCCAGCAGCTTGCGACAGGTGGGCGGAGATACGCAGTATTTT. This gives the protein CASSLRQVGGDTQYF.

The chain carries TRBV7-6 and TRBJ2-3, with D perhaps matching TRBD2 (5 bases). The CDR3 sequence is 15 residues long. Trimming shortened V by 4 bases and J by 0 bases, and 11 bases separated the two germline ends. Germline V gene lookup returns CDR1 SGHVS and CDR2 FNYEAQ. The CDR3 is CASSSTGSSTDTQYF. CDR3 DNA: TGTGCCAGCAGCTCGACTGGGAGTAGCACAGATACGCAGTATTTT. The full variable domain, with the rest looked up from reference TRBV7-6 and TRBJ2-3, is GAGVSQSPRYKVTKRGQDVALRCDPISGHVSLYWYRQALGQGPEFLTYFNYEAQQDKSGLPNDRFSAERPEGSISTLTIQRTEQRDSAMYRCASSSTGSSTDTQYFGPGTRLTVL.

V and J are TRBV29-1 and TRBJ1-2; 9 bases fit TRBD1. Germline CDR1 SQVTM, CDR2 ANQGSEA. With 4 bases clipped from V and 7 bases from J, the junction kept 7 bases outside the gene matches. The CDR3 has 13 amino acids. This CDR3 is CSVVTGGEGGYTF. In DNA, the CDR3 is TGCAGCGTTGTTACAGGGGGCGAGGGTGGCTACACCTTC.

The chain joins TRBV19 to TRBJ1-2, with a weak D call TRBD1 (5 bases). CDR1 and CDR2 from the germline V gene are LNHDA and SQIVND (reference sequence). The V end was cut by 4 bases, the J end by 3 bases, with 9 bases between. This CDR3 is built from 13 residues. CDR3 in amino acids: CASSNTGDYGYTF. In nucleotides, the CDR3 is TGTGCCAGTAGTAATACAGGTGACTATGGCTACACCTTC.

The chain employs TRBV11-3 and TRBJ2-1; unclear D gene. The V gene's germline CDR1 is SGHNT and CDR2 YENEEA. The V gene lost 2 bases and the J gene lost 6 bases, with 11 bases spanning the gap. The CDR3 consists of 14 residues. CDR3 protein: CASSLNPAVNEQFF. The CDR3, as DNA: TGTGCCAGCAGCTTAAACCCCGCGGTCAATGAGCAGTTCTTC.

This chain joins TRBV4-2 and TRBJ2-3; 8 bases agree with TRBD2. Trimming at V came to 1 base and at J to 2 bases, leaving 8 bases not matched to a gene. The CDR3 is 17 residues long. The germline gives CDR1 LGHNA, CDR2 YNFKEQ. The CDR3 here is CASSQALAEELTDTQYF. Written as DNA, the CDR3 is TGTGCCAGCAGCCAAGCACTAGCGGAAGAACTCACAGATACGCAGTATTTT.

This clone has a single count. The chain carries TRBV19 and TRBJ2-2, with a tentative D call TRBD1 (5 bases). The germline V gene encodes CDR1 LNHDA and CDR2 SQIVND (reference sequence). V was cut by 6 bases and J by 4 bases, with 12 bases left in between. The CDR3 consists of 14 residues. The CDR3 spells CASSQGVTTGELFF. DNA for the CDR3: TGTGCCAGTAGCCAAGGGGTCACCACCGGGGAGCTGTTTTTT.

This chain connects TRBV6-1 to TRBJ1-2, with TRBD1 matching over 7 bases. CDR3 length: 14 amino acids. The germline gives CDR1 MNHNS, CDR2 SASEGT. With 1 base clipped from V and 8 bases from J, the junction kept 7 bases outside the gene matches. The CDR3 loop reads CASSEGRSGGGYTF. As DNA, the CDR3 is TGTGCCAGCAGTGAAGGCAGGTCAGGGGGAGGCTACACCTTC.

This clone was picked up one time. The V gene is TRBV6-1, the J gene TRBJ2-5; 12 bases agree with TRBD2. The CDR3 totals 15 residues. In germline, CDR1 is MNHNS, CDR2 SASEGT. V dropped 8 bases and J dropped 4; count of bases not matched to a gene: 8. The CDR3 reads CASRNGLAGPETQYF. CDR3 DNA sequence: TGTGCCAGCCGCAATGGACTAGCGGGACCAGAGACCCAGTACTTC.

The chain couples TRBV7-9 to TRBJ2-1; 13 bases align to TRBD2. The V segment lost 5 bases and the J segment 2 bases; nucleotides outside the gene matches: 3. The germline V gene has CDR1 SEHNR and CDR2 FQNEAQ (reference sequence). The length of the CDR3 is 16 residues. DNA of the CDR3: TGTGCCAGCAGCGCGGGACTAGCGGGAACCTACAATGAGCAGTTCTTC. The encoded protein is CASSAGLAGTYNEQFF. Supplemented by reference TRBV7-9 and TRBJ2-1, the full variable domain reads DTGVSQNPRHKITKRGQNVTFRCDPISEHNRLYWYRQTLGQGPEFLTYFQNEAQLEKSRLLSDRFSAERPKGSFSTLEIQRTEQGDSAMYLCASSAGLAGTYNEQFFGPGTRLTVL.

The chain links TRBV5-8 to TRBJ2-5; 12 positions match TRBD2. V lost 3 bases to trimming and J lost 5 bases; unmatched junction nucleotides: 2. The CDR3 loop spans 14 amino acids. In germline, CDR1 is SGHTS, CDR2 YDEGEE. CDR3 amino acids: CASSWGLAGETQYF. The CDR3 DNA follows: TGTGCCAGCAGCTGGGGACTAGCGGGCGAGACCCAGTACTTC.

This clone was observed a single time. J is TRBJ1-3 and V is TRBV18; D is ambiguous. CDR1 and CDR2 (germline): KGHSH, LQKENI. The CDR3 is 16 residues long. The V end was cut by 1 base, the J end by 1 base, with 11 bases between. The CDR3 reads CASSPRDSPSGNTIYF. The DNA of the CDR3 is TGTGCCAGCTCACCACGGGATTCCCCTTCTGGAAACACCATATATTTT. Complete variable domain (other parts from reference TRBV18 and TRBJ1-3): NAGVMQNPRHLVRRRGQEARLRCSPMKGHSHVYWYRQLPEEGLKFMVYLQKENIIDESGMPKERFSAEFPKEGPSILRIQQVVRGDSAAYFCASSPRDSPSGNTIYFGEGSWLTVV.

The gene calls are TRBV7-8 and TRBJ2-3; D uncertain. The V end lost 2 bases, the J end lost 6 bases, and 6 bases lay between the germline ends. Germline CDR1 is SGHVS and CDR2 is FQNEAQ. CDR3 length: 12 residues. The CDR3 is CASSLLRDTQYF. For the CDR3, the DNA is TGTGCCAGCAGCTTACTAAGGGATACGCAGTATTTT. Together with reference TRBV7-8 and TRBJ2-3, the CDR3 gives the full variable domain: GAGVSQSPRYKVAKRGQDVALRCDPISGHVSLFWYQQALGQGPEFLTYFQNEAQLDKSGLPSDRFFAERPEGSVSTLKIQRTQQEDSAVYLCASSLLRDTQYFGPGTRLTVL.

The chain carries TRBV11-2 and TRBJ2-4; D not certain. CDR1 SGHAT and CDR2 FQNNGV come from the germline V gene. The CDR3 runs 11 residues. Between the trimmed V and J ends, which lost 1 base and 8 bases, there was a span of 3 bases. The CDR3: CASSLVDIQYF. The CDR3 DNA reads as TGTGCCAGCAGCTTAGTGGACATTCAGTACTTC.

The chain combines TRBV6-6 with TRBJ2-7, with TRBD1 identical over 9 bases. Germline V gene lookup returns CDR1 MNHNY and CDR2 SVGAGI (reference sequence). CDR3 size: 14 residues. V was pared by 8 bases and J by 1 base, with 6 bases of the junction left unmatched. This chain's CDR3 is CASSRDRVSYEQYF. CDR3 DNA: TGTGCCAGCTCCCGGGACAGGGTATCCTACGAGCAGTACTTC.

The J gene is TRBJ2-7, the V gene TRBV19; 7 bases align to TRBD1. This CDR3 is built from 16 residues. Germline CDR1 reads LNHDA; CDR2 reads SQIVND (reference sequence). J lost 2 bases, V lost 1 base, and 8 bases had no gene match. CDR3 loop: CASSIGQGKGAYEQYF. CDR3 nucleotide sequence: TGTGCCAGTAGTATAGGACAGGGAAAAGGTGCCTACGAGCAGTACTTC.